This T cell receptor beta chain was captured by sequencing in a study of cytomegalovirus exposure and HLA in healthy donors. The CDR3 extends over 12 amino acids. Germline trimming cut 6 bases from V and 13 bases from J; bases unmatched to any gene: 9. Germline V CDR1 and CDR2: MNHEY, SVGAGI. In its sample, this clone was seen once. Data came from immunoSEQ multiplex PCR; TCRdb stores just in-frame clones and leaves some out. This sample yields about 250,000 clones, of which roughly 87% are seen a single time; around 12% belongs to the top ten. V and J are TRBV6-5 and TRBJ1-1, with 9 bases fitting TRBD1. This TCR was recovered from a man aged 18 to 35 in good health and CMV-seropositive. Sequencing input: PBMCs. The CDR3 nucleotides are TGTGCCAGCAGCCAAGGGGGACAGGGCGATTTCTTT. Translation: CASSQGGQGDFF.